Described below is a single T cell receptor (beta chain) sequence and its context. Its recognized antigen is unknown. Base qualities are not at hand, and no much larger clone is one base apart. The CDR3 runs 14 amino acids, cysteine and phenylalanine included. Left in the record is the CDR3 DNA by itself, 42 bases read in frame from the first base. CDR1 and CDR2, per the germline V gene, are ENHRY and SYGVKD. Libraries came from the immunoSEQ multiplex PCR assay. A mixture of 60 forward primers for TCR Vbeta segments and 13 reverse primers for TCR Jbeta segments was used in the multiplex PCR. Amplification of the CDR3 region of rearranged TCR beta genes was performed with a multiplex PCR assay on genomic DNA. Amplified TCR beta libraries were sequenced as 87-base-pair reads on the Illumina HiSeq System. Per the original workflow: A later analysis tallied around 80 million unique TCR beta chains across the 666 repertoires, and 10 million to 11 million of those chains were shared by two or more donors. To remove PCR and sequencing errors, raw reads were error-corrected and collapsed into unique sequences using a nearest-neighbor algorithm that merged closely related sequences. CDR3 sequences were aligned to IMGT reference sequences to assign V, D and J gene segments. Each retained sequence needed at least a six-nucleotide match to both a V gene segment and a J gene segment. A rearrangement counted as productive if the CDR3 had no stop codons and remained in frame with V and J, and every other rearrangement counted as non-productive. CDR3 was defined according to IMGT convention as the region running from the second conserved V-encoded cysteine to the conserved J-encoded phenylalanine. The earlier analysis of 500 to 650 of the donors excluded any sequence lacking an unambiguous match to a single V gene segment. An earlier analysis of a few hundred of the donors called V segments functional above 56.7% productive rearrangements and segregating when the between-donor standard deviation exceeded 5%. A statistical classification framework was built to diagnose cytomegalovirus status from the catalog of TCR beta chain sequences. A later analysis assigned V and J genes by comparing TCR nucleotide sequences with IMGT/GENE-DB human TR gene sequences. In a later analysis, CDR3 sequences and most-parsimonious VDJ recombination scenarios were assigned using the TCRdist pipeline. In a later analysis, each TCR beta chain was defined by its CDR3 amino acid sequence together with its V-gene family, and reads lacking a unique V-gene family were excluded. To address suspected cross-contamination and a sequencing artifact, a later analysis removed some 620 highly shared, low-generation-probability nucleotide sequences. In a later analysis, a clonal expansion index was calculated for each public chain from normalized within-repertoire ranks of inferred template counts. In a later analysis, generation probabilities were computed with a VDJ recombination model fitted to out-of-frame rearrangements, and the resulting probabilities were checked against IGoR. In a later analysis, TCR-TCR, TCR-HLA and TCR-CMV co-occurrence was scored with hypergeometric tests, and a repertoire-size bias correction was applied to TCR pairs. In a later analysis, false discovery rates were estimated by permuting HLA or CMV assignments 20 times. In a later analysis, co-occurring TCRs were grouped using DBSCAN, with TCRdist sequence similarity added in when clustering inside HLA-allele-positive subsets. For co-occurrence clustering, repertoires with fewer than 30,000 or more than 120,000 public chains were excluded, along with about five repertoires with anomalous nucleotide sharing. Not all clones reach the TCRdb copy of this immuneACCESS table, which keeps in-frame sequences only. Checked studies attribute under half of the gap to unresolved V genes and leave the rest unexplained. For V, J and clone size, that table is used; D and trimming come from the DNA. The sample records over 110,000 clones, about four fifths of which are singletons. The ten largest make up over 2.5% of the sample.

The record originates from a study of cytomegalovirus exposure and HLA in healthy donors (dated 2017 in TCRdb). In terms of the full investigation: According to an earlier analysis of around 600 of the donors, 150 million to 200 million T cells yielded roughly 110 million unique TCR beta sequences and 276 Gb of sequence data. Genome-wide SNP genotypes for about three fifths of the roughly 670 donors were used in a later genetic analysis, which treated that subset as a discovery cohort. Of the approximately 400 genotyped donors, roughly 85% fell in the genetic ancestry cluster associated with self-reported Caucasian donors. A later analysis re-examined previously published TCR beta repertoires from 610 or so donors and added high-resolution HLA genotyping to investigate patterns of TCR occurrence. The study used immunosequencing to profile the T cell repertoires of about 670 subjects and linked those repertoires to cytomegalovirus serostatus. Along with the approximately 670-subject first cohort, a separate validation cohort of more than 90 different subjects was used. Every discovery cohort repertoire had been produced on one sequencing platform. HLA typing covered class I and class II loci at four-digit resolution. Several DR-DQ haplotypes were treated as single units for association and clustering because of strong linkage in the cohort. High-throughput TCR immunosequencing, statistical association of individual TCRs with disease status, and machine learning were combined to predict cytomegalovirus infection status. Donor age, sex, ethnicity and CMV serostatus were collected together with the repertoire data. Typing coverage varied by locus: roughly 620-640 donors for A, B, C, DRB1 and DQB1; roughly 560 for DQA1; about 600 for DPA1; more than 450 for DPB1. Rather than using new phenotypic data, the later analysis identified candidate immune exposures from TCR beta sequences and from how often those sequences occurred across donors. The study aimed to test whether cataloging public T cell receptors could reveal signatures of past pathogen exposure. In an earlier analysis of roughly 600 of the donors, high-throughput TCR beta sequencing was used to judge whether each TCR beta V gene segment behaved as functional or pseudogenic. An early release covering approximately 600 HLA-typed donors comprised about 290 gigabases of sequencing data and roughly 85 million unique TCR sequences. Across around 400 genotyped donors of the cohort, an average of approximately 200,000 unique TCR beta nucleotide sequences per donor were sequenced, and about a sixth of those sequences were non-productive. General conclusions and limits of the study: According to the authors, the approach could potentially be generalized to other disease states and immunological phenotypes. Some IMGT-functional V segments, including TRBV6-2 and TRBV6-3, could not be told apart with the 87-base-pair reads, so those segments were excluded. This cohort had only TCR beta chains sequenced, and the lack of alpha or paired-chain data limited which features could be detected. A later analysis found that most CMV-associated TCR beta chains appeared HLA-restricted, with HLA associations seemingly driven largely by CMV exposure. In a later genetic analysis, a missense DCLRE1C variant was associated with V-gene and J-gene trimming of TCR beta chains, and the association was replicated in an independent cohort. Correlated functional status among segregating V segments might be attributable to linkage disequilibrium, but an unknown experimental factor could not be ruled out. A group of highly shared sequence variants was considered likely to be a technical artifact of the sequencing pipeline. Because HLA typing was missing for some donors at each locus, association tests included only the typed subset. An earlier analysis of several hundred of the donors showed that most TCR beta V segments appeared in productive rearrangements either about 87% or about 30% of the time, which broadly matched IMGT annotations. According to a later analysis, parvovirus B19, influenza, CMV and Epstein-Barr virus appeared linked to several top co-occurrence clusters. A further reported finding was that TCR beta sequences accurately predicted the HLA-A and HLA-B alleles for most subjects in the first cohort. A total of 164 TCR beta chains were listed by the study as associated with cytomegalovirus. In a later analysis, HLA-associated TCR beta chains were found to be more clonally expanded and to have lower generation probabilities than equally common non-associated chains. Immune exposure information for the cohort was limited to CMV serostatus. Most TCR sequences were observed very rarely across donors, whereas some public TCRs were present in many individuals. Three of the identified cytomegalovirus-associated TCR beta chains were confirmed in vitro to be specific for cytomegalovirus antigens. Sequencing depth was assumed to be roughly uniform across donors in the presence/absence analyses, though that assumption may not hold. Compared with the approximately 600-donor mean, donors in an Asian-associated ancestry cluster had fewer N-insertions in productive TCRs, according to a later genetic analysis. In both the original and validation cohorts, the classifier was reported to diagnose cytomegalovirus status with high specificity and sensitivity. Roughly 15 rarely observed V segments, including chromosome 9 orphons, were excluded from the earlier analysis of approximately 600 of the donors because counts were too low. According to a later analysis, TCR association rates differed among HLA loci, with DRB1 alleles showing the most associated TCRs and HLA-C alleles showing the fewest. Strong co-occurrence of HLA alleles, especially DR and DQ, made assigning TCR associations to individual alleles difficult. In a later analysis, some 18,000 TCR beta sequences were associated with specific HLA alleles at a false discovery rate of 0.05.

The cohort was made up of roughly 670 healthy bone marrow donors. Cohort members were all nominally healthy when sampled, although unrecorded immune exposures were likely present. The donor was CMV seronegative and was included in the group of 352 seronegative cohort members. A peripheral blood sample was provided by each donor, and peripheral blood mononuclear cells were used for TCR beta sequencing. The Qiagen DNeasy Blood Extraction Kit was used to extract genomic DNA from the blood cell samples. The rearrangement combines TRBV10-3 with TRBJ2-5; the D gene is perhaps TRBD2, on 5 matching bases. The end of the DNA is better explained by TRBJ2-7, so the J call may be wrong. The receptor was derived from a male donor in good health and CMV-seronegative. The sample was PBMCs. The CDR3 has the sequence CAISATGEAYEQYF. The nucleotide sequence is given as TGTGCCATCAGTGCCACCGGGGAAGCCTACGAGCAGTACTTC.